This is a list of T cell receptor beta chains from one sample in a study of blood T cell repertoires in COVID-19. Some clones are missing from TCRdb's copy, which holds only in-frame ones; the method was immunoSEQ multiplex PCR. The sample shows over 250,000 clones, around 90% of them seen only once. The specimen sequenced was PBMCs or T cells enriched from blood (not recorded which). All receptors derive from a young woman who had recovered from COVID-19. The CDR3 runs from the conserved cysteine through the conserved F or W. A D gene is named only where the DNA matches it firmly. Clone size is not always given. Where it is, it says once, few, many or a class for expanded clones.

D gene,V gene,J gene,clone size,CDR3 length,CDR3 DNA,CDR3 protein
-,TRBV7-2,TRBJ2-4,once,15,TGTGCCAGCAGCTTAGGACAGCTAACCAAAAACATTCAGTACTTC,CASSLGQLTKNIQYF
-,TRBV4-3,TRBJ1-2,-,14,TGCGCCAGCAGCCAAACACAGACACTCTATGGCTACACCTTC,CASSQTQTLYGYTF
-,TRBV19,TRBJ2-2,once,23,TGTGCCAGTAGTATAGTACATCGTGGGGGGATTGGGGTTAGGGACCGAGGATCCGGGGAGCTGTTTTTT,CASSIVHRGGIGVRDRGSGELFF
TRBD1,TRBV13,TRBJ1-1,-,15,TGTGCCAGCAGCATTAGGGACAGCCGAATCGCTGAAGCTTTCTTT,CASSIRDSRIAEAFF
-,TRBV30,TRBJ2-3,-,14,TGTGCCTGGAGTTCAGGGCTGGGGACAGATACGCAGTATTTT,CAWSSGLGTDTQYF
-,TRBV27,TRBJ2-4,once,15,TGTGCCAGCAGTAAAATATCGACTAGTCGGGACATTCAGTACTTC,CASSKISTSRDIQYF
-,TRBV12-3/TRBV12-4,TRBJ2-1,-,11,TGTGCCAGCAGTTTAATCGGTGAGCAGTTCTTC,CASSLIGEQFF
TRBD1,TRBV19,TRBJ1-1,-,13,TGTGCCAGTAGTACTAACAGGGGCGCTGAAGCTTTCTTT,CASSTNRGAEAFF
TRBD1,TRBV6-5,TRBJ2-7,-,15,TGTGCCAGCAGTTACTCTGGGACAGGGGTCTACGAGCAGTACTTC,CASSYSGTGVYEQYF
TRBD2,TRBV10-3,TRBJ2-7,-,17,TGTGCCATCAGTGCGCCCTCGGGGGGGACAAGCTCCTACGAGCAGTACTTC,CAISAPSGGTSSYEQYF
-,TRBV2,TRBJ2-7,-,15,TGTGCCAGCAGTGAAAACGCGGGCATCGCCTACGAGCAGTACTTC,CASSENAGIAYEQYF
TRBD2,TRBV18,TRBJ2-3,-,19,TGTGCCAGCTCACCACTCCCCAGGACTAGCGGGAGAAGCACAGATACGCAGTATTTT,CASSPLPRTSGRSTDTQYF
TRBD2,TRBV6-6,TRBJ2-1,-,15,TGTGCCAGCAGTTACCGGGTCGAAGGCGGGGGTAGGCAGTTCTTC,CASSYRVEGGGRQFF
-,TRBV28,TRBJ1-1,-,14,TGTGCCAGCAGTTTATCAAACTATAACACTGAAGCTTTCTTT,CASSLSNYNTEAFF
TRBD1,TRBV9,TRBJ1-3,few,15,TGTGCCAGCAGCCTGAGGGACAGGGGTGGAAACACCATATATTTT,CASSLRDRGGNTIYF
-,TRBV4-1,TRBJ2-4,-,15,TGCGCCAGCAGCCAAGTTCCCCCGGGGATAAACATTCAGTACTTC,CASSQVPPGINIQYF
-,TRBV6-4,TRBJ2-1,-,15,TGTGCCAGCAGTGACTCCCCGGGGTCCTACAATGAGCAGTTCTTC,CASSDSPGSYNEQFF
-,TRBV18,TRBJ1-2,-,14,TGTGCCAGCTCAGCAAACCGGGACATAAATGGCTACACCTTC,CASSANRDINGYTF
-,TRBV27,TRBJ2-7,-,13,TGTGCCAGCAGGCGGGACAGACCAGGCGAGCAGTACTTC,CASRRDRPGEQYF
-,TRBV25-1,TRBJ1-2,-,14,TGTGCCAGCAGTGAATACGGAGCCGACTATGGCTACACCTTC,CASSEYGADYGYTF
-,TRBV29-1,TRBJ1-2,-,13,TGCAGCGTTGAAGGGAGCTCTAACTATGGCTACACCTTC,CSVEGSSNYGYTF